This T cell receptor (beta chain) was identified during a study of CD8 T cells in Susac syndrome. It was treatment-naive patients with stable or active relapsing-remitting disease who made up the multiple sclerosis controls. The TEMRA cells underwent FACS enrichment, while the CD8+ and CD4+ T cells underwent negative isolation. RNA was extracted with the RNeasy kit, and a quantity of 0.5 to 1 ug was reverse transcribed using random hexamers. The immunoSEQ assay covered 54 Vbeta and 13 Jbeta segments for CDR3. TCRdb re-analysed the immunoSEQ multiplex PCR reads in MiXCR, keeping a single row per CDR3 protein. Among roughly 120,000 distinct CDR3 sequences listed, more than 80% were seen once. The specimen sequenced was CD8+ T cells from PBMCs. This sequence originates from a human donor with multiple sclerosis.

The DNA of the CDR3 is TGTGCCACCAGTGATGGCAGGGCCCCGGCCTACAATGAGCAGTTCTTC. Protein sequence: CATSDGRAPAYNEQFF. This chain links TRBV24-1 with TRBJ2-1, with TRBD1 as a possible D gene (5 bases). V shed 3 bases and J shed 2 bases, with 13 bases lying between them. Germline lookup yields CDR1 KGHDR and CDR2 SFDVKD. This CDR3 is built from 16 residues.